The next 31 T cell receptor beta chains were all read from a single sample in a study of blood T cell repertoires in COVID-19. The method was immunoSEQ multiplex PCR; TCRdb's version includes in-frame clones alone and lacks a portion of them. The table lists more than 150,000 clones, 84% of them singletons. Sequencing was performed on peripheral blood. The receptors originated from a man aged 30 to 39 with active or convalescent COVID-19.

The genes are TRBV7-3 and TRBJ1-5, with D possibly matching TRBD1 (5 bases). This CDR3 spans 13 amino acids. V lost 3 bases and J lost 2, with 5 bases in between. The germline gives CDR1 SGHTA, CDR2 FQGTGA. The CDR3 protein is CASSLGRNQPQHF. CDR3 in DNA: TGTGCCAGCAGCTTGGGGCGCAATCAGCCCCAGCATTTT.

The chain is built from TRBV5-1 and TRBJ1-2; D might be TRBD1 (6 bases). The CDR3 covers 15 residues. CDR1 is SGHRS and CDR2 is YFSETQ in the germline V gene. Between the trimmed V and J ends, which lost 4 bases and 3 bases, there was a span of 16 bases. The CDR3 here is CASSPEGNRDYGYTF. CDR3 in DNA: TGCGCCAGCAGCCCCGAAGGAAACAGGGACTATGGCTACACCTTC.

This clone came up once. The rearrangement uses TRBV11-3 and TRBJ1-1; no definite D call. The V gene's germline CDR1 is SGHNT and CDR2 YENEEA. The V and J ends lost 1 base and 1 base respectively, with 4 bases between them. The CDR3 extends over 13 amino acids. CDR3 DNA sequence: TGTGCCAGCAGCTTAGCAGAGAACACTGAAGCTTTCTTT. It codes for CASSLAENTEAFF. Using reference TRBV11-3 and TRBJ1-1 for the parts outside the CDR3, the full variable domain is EAGVVQSPRYKIIEKKQPVAFWCNPISGHNTLYWYLQNLGQGPELLIRYENEEAVDDSQLPKDRFSAERLKGVDSTLKIQPAELGDSAVYLCASSLAENTEAFFGQGTRLTVV.

The chain carries TRBV6-5 and TRBJ1-5; perhaps TRBD1 as D (5 bases). The CDR3 extends over 16 amino acids. From germline, CDR1 is MNHEY and CDR2 SVGAGI. V lost 0 bases to trimming and J lost 3 bases, with 12 bases between them. CDR3 region: CASSYSGGGNNQPQHF. CDR3 DNA: TGTGCCAGCAGTTACTCCGGGGGGGGGAACAATCAGCCCCAGCATTTT.

The J gene is TRBJ2-5, the V gene TRBV9, with a possible D match to TRBD1 (5 bases). From germline, CDR1 is SGDLS and CDR2 YYNGEE. CDR3 size: 15 residues. Deletions cut 2 bases from V and 1 base from J, with 12 bases between. The chain's CDR3 is CASSVLTGLQETQYF. CDR3 nucleotide sequence: TGTGCCAGCAGCGTTTTAACAGGTCTCCAAGAGACCCAGTACTTC.

The gene calls are TRBV11-3 and TRBJ2-5; 11 bases agree with TRBD1. The CDR3 runs to 18 residues. Trimming removed 5 bases from V and 7 bases from J; junction bases left unmatched: 18. CDR1 and CDR2 from the germline V gene are SGHNT and YENEEA. This chain's CDR3 is CASSTWGPGTGGKGTQYF. The CDR3 DNA is TGTGCCAGCAGCACCTGGGGACCGGGGACAGGGGGTAAAGGGACCCAGTACTTC.

The chain has TRBV14 and TRBJ1-2; TRBD1 is a possible D gene (5 bases). There are 14 residues in the CDR3. Between the trimmed V and J ends, which lost 2 bases and 5 bases, there was a span of 12 bases. The germline V gene has CDR1 SGHDN and CDR2 FVKESK. The CDR3 reads CASSQLRGGYGYTF. The CDR3 DNA reads TGTGCCAGCAGCCAATTGAGGGGAGGGTATGGCTACACCTTC.

The chain carries TRBV9 and TRBJ2-5, with D maybe TRBD2 (5 bases). This CDR3 has 14 amino acids. V gave up 0 bases and J gave up 5 bases, with 11 bases separating them. The V gene's germline CDR1 is SGDLS and CDR2 YYNGEE. In DNA, the CDR3 is TGTGCCAGCAGCGTAGAACTAGTTGACGAGACCCAGTACTTC. This sequence encodes CASSVELVDETQYF.

This clone has more than one count but fewer than ten. This chain connects TRBV2 to TRBJ2-3, with D possibly matching TRBD2 (5 bases). The V end was cut by 5 bases, the J end by 6 bases, with 12 bases between. The CDR3 sequence is 13 residues long. Germline V gives CDR1 SNHLY, CDR2 FYNNEI. The CDR3 region has the DNA TGTGCCAGCAGTTGGACTCAAGGGGATACGCAGTATTTT. Translating gives CASSWTQGDTQYF. Variable domain in full (rest from reference TRBV2 and TRBJ2-3): EPEVTQTPSHQVTQMGQEVILRCVPISNHLYFYWYRQILGQKVEFLVSFYNNEISEKSEIFDDQFSVERPDGSNFTLKIRSTKLEDSAMYFCASSWTQGDTQYFGPGTRLTVL.

V and J are TRBV5-1 and TRBJ2-4; TRBD1 matches 8 bases. The CDR3 is made up of 16 amino acids. Germline V gene lookup returns CDR1 SGHRS and CDR2 YFSETQ. The V and J ends lost 2 bases and 0 bases, in that order; junction bases with no gene match: 4. The CDR3, as DNA: TGCGCCAGCAGCTTTGGACAGGGTGTAGCCAAAAACATTCAGTACTTC. Encoded protein: CASSFGQGVAKNIQYF.

This clone appeared a single time. The chain is built from TRBV15 and TRBJ2-1; the D gene is possibly TRBD2 (6 bases). The germline V gene has CDR1 LNHNV and CDR2 YYDKDF (reference sequence). The CDR3 has 14 amino acids. Trimming pared 5 bases from V and 4 bases from J, leaving 12 bases between. The CDR3 nucleotides read TGTGCCACCAGCTCCCGACTAGAGTACAATGAGCAGTTCTTC. This sequence encodes CATSSRLEYNEQFF.

The chain has TRBV24-1 and TRBJ2-7; TRBD1 aligns across 7 bases. The junction had 12 bases not matched to a gene; V was cut back by 3 bases and J by 5 bases. The CDR3 sequence is 16 residues long. CDR1 KGHDR and CDR2 SFDVKD come from the germline V gene. As DNA, the CDR3 is TGTGCCACCAGTGATGCCACAGGGGTACCAAGTCACGAGCAGTACTTC. Protein product: CATSDATGVPSHEQYF.

The chain has TRBV5-5 and TRBJ1-6; D is undetermined. The V end was cut by 1 base, the J end by 15 bases, with 11 bases between. Germline lookup yields CDR1 SGHKS and CDR2 YYEKEE (reference sequence). This CDR3 comprises 12 residues. The CDR3 nucleotides read TGTGCCAGCAGCTTGTTCAGAGGGCTCCTCCACTTT. This gives the protein CASSLFRGLLHF.

The V gene is TRBV28, the J gene TRBJ1-6; D uncertain. CDR1 and CDR2 (germline): MDHEN, SYDVKM. The CDR3 is made up of 14 amino acids. Trimming left V 6 bases short and J 8 bases short, with 14 bases between. The CDR3 loop is CASRLPREDSPLHF. CDR3 bases: TGTGCCAGCAGGCTCCCACGAGAGGATTCACCCCTCCACTTT.

The rearrangement uses TRBV28 and TRBJ1-5, with D maybe TRBD1 (5 bases). Germline V CDR1 and CDR2: MDHEN, SYDVKM. V gave up 2 bases and J gave up 6 bases, with 11 bases separating them. The CDR3 loop spans 14 amino acids. The CDR3: CASSLGGEGQPQHF. As DNA, the CDR3 is TGTGCCAGCAGTTTAGGGGGGGAAGGTCAGCCCCAGCATTTT.

This sequence joins TRBV10-2 and TRBJ1-5, with a tentative D call TRBD1 (6 bases). V was trimmed by 7 bases and J by 7 bases, leaving 11 bases between them. The CDR3 contains 12 residues. Germline-derived CDR1 and CDR2 are WSHSY and SAAADI. The CDR3 nucleotides read TGCGCCAGCACCAGGGGCGAACAGCCCCAGCATTTT. Its translation: CASTRGEQPQHF.

The CDR3 DNA sequence: TGTGCCAGCAGTGAGTGGACAGGTCCAACCTACGAGCAGTACTTC. It yields the protein CASSEWTGPTYEQYF. J is TRBJ2-7 and V is TRBV6-6; 7 bases are a match to TRBD1. Germline lookup yields CDR1 MNHNY and CDR2 SVGAGI (reference sequence). The CDR3 has 15 amino acids. The junction had 9 bases not matched to a gene; V was cut back by 5 bases and J by 2 bases.

The chain joins TRBV30 to TRBJ1-5; D might be TRBD1 (6 bases). CDR3 length equals 15 residues. The germline gives CDR1 GTSNPN, CDR2 SVGIG (reference sequence). V shed 1 base and J shed 2 bases, with 12 bases lying between them. Here the CDR3 reads CAWSGQDGGNQPQHF. The CDR3 DNA reads as TGTGCCTGGAGTGGACAGGACGGGGGCAATCAGCCCCAGCATTTT. Full variable domain (missing parts from reference TRBV30 and TRBJ1-5): SQTIHQWPATLVQPVGSPLSLECTVEGTSNPNLYWYRQAAGRGLQLLFYSVGIGQISSEVPQNLSASRPQDRQFILSSKKLLLSDSGFYLCAWSGQDGGNQPQHFGDGTRLSIL.

V gene TRBV6-5 combines with J gene TRBJ1-6, with D perhaps matching TRBD1 (5 bases). Germline assignment: CDR1 MNHEY and CDR2 SVGAGI. The V end lost 6 bases, the J end lost 14 bases, and 14 bases lay between the germline ends. CDR3 size: 12 residues. CDR3 coding DNA: TGTGCCAGCAGAGGGGATGGGGTCACCCTCCACTTT. Translating gives CASRGDGVTLHF.

The V gene is TRBV5-4, the J gene TRBJ2-5; TRBD2 agrees at 13 bases. Germline-derived CDR1 and CDR2 are SGHNT and YYREEE (reference sequence). The V and J ends lost 4 bases and 5 bases, in that order; junction bases with no gene match: 8. This CDR3 contains 16 residues. CDR3 sequence reads: CASSTGLAGVSETQYF. For the CDR3, the DNA is TGTGCCAGCAGCACAGGACTAGCGGGAGTTAGCGAGACCCAGTACTTC.

The V call is TRBV19, the J call TRBJ2-2; 10 nucleotides match TRBD2. This CDR3 spans 15 amino acids. V lost 4 bases to trimming and J lost 4 bases; unmatched junction nucleotides: 3. Germline values: CDR1 LNHDA, CDR2 SQIVND (reference sequence). Here the CDR3 reads CASSTSGGGTGELFF. CDR3 DNA: TGTGCCAGTAGTACGAGCGGGGGGGGCACCGGGGAGCTGTTTTTT.

The CDR3 nucleotides read TGCGCCAGCAGCTTGGGCGAGGGTGGGAGCACTGAAGCTTTCTTT. Protein product: CASSLGEGGSTEAFF. The V and J genes are TRBV5-1 and TRBJ1-1; D remains ambiguous. CDR1 is SGHRS and CDR2 is YFSETQ in the germline V gene. Deletions cut 0 bases from V and 4 bases from J, with 13 bases between. There are 15 residues in the CDR3.

This chain uses TRBV18 with TRBJ2-2; 10 nucleotides match TRBD2. Losses at the gene ends were 1 base for V and 7 bases for J; bases not matched to a gene: 6. This CDR3 contains 16 residues. Per germline, CDR1 KGHSH and CDR2 LQKENI. The CDR3 reads CASSPQLAGDGGELFF. The DNA of the CDR3 is TGTGCCAGCTCACCACAGCTAGCGGGGGACGGCGGGGAGCTGTTTTTT. The full variable domain, with the rest looked up from reference TRBV18 and TRBJ2-2, is NAGVMQNPRHLVRRRGQEARLRCSPMKGHSHVYWYRQLPEEGLKFMVYLQKENIIDESGMPKERFSAEFPKEGPSILRIQQVVRGDSAAYFCASSPQLAGDGGELFFGEGSRLTVL.

The chain couples TRBV7-9 to TRBJ2-2; TRBD2 matches at 10 bases. This CDR3 contains 16 residues. The germline CDR1 and CDR2 sequences are SEHNR and FQNEAQ (reference sequence). The V segment lost 4 bases and the J segment 3 bases; nucleotides outside the gene matches: 5. CDR3 nucleotides: TGTGCCAGCAGCTCCACTAGCGGGACTGACACCGGGGAGCTGTTTTTT. It specifies CASSSTSGTDTGELFF.

The chain couples TRBV5-1 to TRBJ1-3; D is ambiguous. Germline CDR1 and CDR2: SGHRS and YFSETQ. V lost 0 bases to trimming and J lost 4 bases, with 11 bases between them. The CDR3 is 15 residues long. CDR3 nucleotides: TGCGCCAGCAGCTTGGCCGCGGGCAGCGGAAACACCATATATTTT. Its translation is CASSLAAGSGNTIYF.

The chain employs TRBV5-1 and TRBJ2-1; D is perhaps TRBD2 (6 bases). Looked up from germline, CDR1 is SGHRS and CDR2 is YFSETQ. With 2 bases removed from V and 10 bases from J, the gap between germline ends came to 22 bases. The CDR3 covers 16 residues. This CDR3 is CASSFYSLALSGEQFF. CDR3 nucleotide sequence: TGCGCCAGCAGCTTTTATTCCTTGGCGCTCAGCGGGGAGCAGTTCTTC.

The chain recombines TRBV7-2 with TRBJ1-1; D unclear. Per germline, CDR1 SGHTA and CDR2 FQGNSA. The length of the CDR3 is 13 residues. The V end lost 5 bases, the J end lost 1 base, and 8 bases lay between the germline ends. CDR3 loop: CASSPTANTEAFF. CDR3 DNA: TGTGCCAGCAGCCCCACAGCGAACACTGAAGCTTTCTTT.

The genes are TRBV5-6 and TRBJ1-6; tentatively, D is TRBD1 (5 bases). Trimming took 4 bases from V and 9 from J, leaving 11 bases between them. The CDR3 has 13 amino acids. The germline gives CDR1 SGHDT, CDR2 YYEEEE. For the CDR3, the DNA is TGTGCCAGCAGCGAAGGGGCGAGTTCACCCCTCCACTTT. Protein: CASSEGASSPLHF.

The chain joins TRBV11-2 to TRBJ2-7, with TRBD1 matching 10 bases. Germline lookup yields CDR1 SGHAT and CDR2 FQNNGV. The junction had 6 bases not matched to a gene; V was cut back by 4 bases and J by 6 bases. CDR3 length: 14 amino acids. CDR3 sequence reads: CASSYVTGGGEQYF. DNA of the CDR3: TGTGCCAGCAGCTATGTGACAGGGGGCGGCGAGCAGTACTTC.

The V and J genes are TRBV2 and TRBJ2-7; no clear D. Deletions cut 2 bases from V and 2 bases from J, with 7 bases between. From germline, CDR1 is SNHLY and CDR2 FYNNEI. The CDR3 spans 13 residues. The CDR3 loop is CASSELVTYEQYV. In DNA form, the CDR3 reads TGTGCCAGCAGTGAATTAGTTACCTACGAGCAGTACGTC.

The J gene is TRBJ2-5, the V gene TRBV28, with TRBD1 matching over 8 bases. V shed 3 bases, J shed 3 bases, and the junction held 6 bases outside the gene matches. CDR3 length: 15 amino acids. Germline V lookup: CDR1 MDHEN, CDR2 SYDVKM. CDR3 residues: CASSFFGQGEETQYF. The DNA of the CDR3 is TGTGCCAGCAGTTTCTTCGGACAGGGCGAAGAGACCCAGTACTTC.